A single sample gave rise to the 14 T cell receptor beta chains below, sequenced in a study of cytomegalovirus exposure and HLA in healthy donors. The PCR made use of 60 Vbeta and 13 Jbeta primers. Sequencing used immunoSEQ multiplex PCR; TCRdb keeps in-frame clones, though not all of them. The sample shows approximately 190,000 clones, more than 65% of them seen only once. Input material: PBMCs. The source is a man in his forties or fifties in good health and CMV-seropositive.

CDR3 amino acids: CAISPKDSFNSPLHF. The CDR3 coding sequence is TGTGCCATCAGCCCTAAGGACAGTTTTAATTCACCCCTCCACTTT. The rearrangement uses TRBV10-3 and TRBJ1-6, with D maybe TRBD1 (6 bases). V lost 6 bases and J 6 bases, leaving 15 bases between the germline ends. CDR3 size: 15 residues. CDR1 is ENHRY and CDR2 is SYGVKD in the germline V gene.

This clone came up a few times. The chain is built from TRBV27 and TRBJ2-3; TRBD1 might be the D (6 bases). This CDR3 region has 17 residues. Germline V gene data show CDR1 as MNHEY and CDR2 as SMNVEV (reference sequence). The V and J ends lost 5 bases and 0 bases respectively, with 18 bases between them. The CDR3 DNA reads as TGTGCCAGCAGTACCAGTGAACAGGGACCTAGCACAGATACGCAGTATTTT. Its protein is CASSTSEQGPSTDTQYF.

This sequence joins TRBV6-5 and TRBJ1-1; 9 nucleotides line up with TRBD1. The CDR3 has 16 amino acids. The V gene's germline CDR1 is MNHEY and CDR2 SVGAGI. V shed 2 bases and J 5 bases; nucleotides not matched to a gene: 9. DNA for the CDR3: TGTGCCAGCAGTTACGCCGGGACAGGGCCCCGGACTGAAGCTTTCTTT. Residues: CASSYAGTGPRTEAFF.

The V gene is TRBV29-1, the J gene TRBJ1-2, with D maybe TRBD1 (5 bases). Germline loops: CDR1 SQVTM, CDR2 ANQGSEA. V lost 6 bases and J 4 bases, leaving 18 bases between the germline ends. The CDR3 covers 14 residues. CDR3 sequence reads: CSVEELGAGYGYTF. CDR3 bases: TGCAGCGTCGAGGAATTAGGGGCTGGCTATGGCTACACCTTC.

This clone was recorded only once. The V gene is TRBV7-9, the J gene TRBJ2-7; tentatively, D is TRBD1 (5 bases). This CDR3 has 15 residues. Trimming cost V 5 bases and J 2 bases, with 16 bases left between them. Germline V gene lookup returns CDR1 SEHNR and CDR2 FQNEAQ (reference sequence). CDR3 sequence reads: CASSQIRGDTYEQYF. The CDR3 bases are TGTGCCAGCAGCCAAATTAGGGGCGACACCTACGAGCAGTACTTC.

This clone is a singleton in its sample. This chain uses TRBV21-1 with TRBJ2-3; the tabulated D call, TRBD2, remains unverified against the DNA. TRBV21-1 is a recognized pseudogene. The CDR3 is 17 residues long. Written as DNA, the CDR3 is TGTGCCAGCAGCATGGGACTAGCGGGGGAGAACACAGATACGCAGTATTTT. This gives the protein CASSMGLAGENTDTQYF.

There are a few counts of this clone. The rearrangement uses TRBV4-1 and TRBJ1-1; TRBD1 agrees at 9 bases. CDR3 length: 15 residues. CDR1 and CDR2 (germline): MGHRA, YSYEKL. Germline trimming cut 3 bases from V and 3 bases from J; bases unmatched to any gene: 5. The CDR3 loop reads CASSQSQGADTEAFF. Here the CDR3 DNA reads TGCGCCAGCAGCCAGTCACAGGGGGCTGACACTGAAGCTTTCTTT.

The chain is built from TRBV2 and TRBJ2-1; 8 nucleotides agree with TRBD1. Germline V gives CDR1 SNHLY, CDR2 FYNNEI. CDR3 length equals 16 residues. The V and J ends lost 5 bases and 8 bases, in that order; junction bases with no gene match: 14. CDR3 sequence: CASSLTGTGGGYEQFF. Written as DNA, the CDR3 is TGTGCCAGCAGTCTCACCGGGACAGGTGGGGGGTATGAGCAGTTCTTC.

CDR3 sequence: CASSLAGDSYEQYF. CDR3 nucleotides: TGTGCCAGCTCGTTAGCGGGAGACTCCTACGAGCAGTACTTC. V and J are TRBV18 and TRBJ2-7; 9 nucleotides line up with TRBD2. CDR1 is KGHSH, CDR2 LQKENI, per germline. V lost 6 bases, J lost 0 bases, and 3 bases stayed unmatched. The length of the CDR3 is 14 residues.

The rearrangement links TRBV27 to TRBJ2-2; TRBD2 aligns across 8 bases. CDR3 length: 20 amino acids. Germline V gene lookup returns CDR1 MNHEY and CDR2 SMNVEV (reference sequence). Trimming removed 1 base from V and 0 bases from J; junction bases left unmatched: 13. CDR3 protein: CASSLYAPGLAGANTGELFF. The CDR3 DNA is TGTGCCAGCAGTTTATATGCCCCAGGGCTAGCGGGCGCGAACACCGGGGAGCTGTTTTTT.

This sequence joins TRBV29-1 and TRBJ2-1, with 9 bases matching TRBD1. CDR1 is SQVTM, CDR2 ANQGSEA, per germline. V lost 4 bases, J lost 4 bases, and 5 bases stayed unmatched. CDR3 length: 14 residues. The CDR3: CSVAHGQGYNEQFF. In nucleotides, the CDR3 is TGCAGCGTTGCGCACGGACAGGGGTACAATGAGCAGTTCTTC.

CDR3 nucleotide sequence: TGTGCCAGCAGCCTACAAACAGATTCACCCCTCCACTTT. This codes for CASSLQTDSPLHF. The J gene is TRBJ1-6, the V gene TRBV7-9, with D uncertain. This CDR3 contains 13 residues. Germline V gene sequence: CDR1 SEHNR, CDR2 FQNEAQ (reference sequence). V lost 5 bases and J 8 bases, leaving 10 bases between the germline ends.

The chain recombines TRBV5-4 with TRBJ1-5; D not certain. V was shortened by 0 bases and J by 7 bases, with 5 bases between the two germline ends. The CDR3 is made up of 12 amino acids. Germline CDR1 reads SGHNT; CDR2 reads YYREEE (reference sequence). The DNA of the CDR3 is TGTGCCAGCAGCTTGGACGGGCAGCCCCAGCATTTT. It codes for CASSLDGQPQHF.

This clone was seen just once. The rearrangement uses TRBV7-3 and TRBJ1-5, with 8 positions matching TRBD1. Germline-derived CDR1 and CDR2 are SGHTA and FQGTGA. Trimming removed 7 bases from V and 6 bases from J; junction bases left unmatched: 11. CDR3 length: 15 amino acids. The CDR3 nucleotides read TGTGCCAGCACCCTGATCGGACAGGGTAGTCAGCCCCAGCATTTT. It translates to CASTLIGQGSQPQHF.